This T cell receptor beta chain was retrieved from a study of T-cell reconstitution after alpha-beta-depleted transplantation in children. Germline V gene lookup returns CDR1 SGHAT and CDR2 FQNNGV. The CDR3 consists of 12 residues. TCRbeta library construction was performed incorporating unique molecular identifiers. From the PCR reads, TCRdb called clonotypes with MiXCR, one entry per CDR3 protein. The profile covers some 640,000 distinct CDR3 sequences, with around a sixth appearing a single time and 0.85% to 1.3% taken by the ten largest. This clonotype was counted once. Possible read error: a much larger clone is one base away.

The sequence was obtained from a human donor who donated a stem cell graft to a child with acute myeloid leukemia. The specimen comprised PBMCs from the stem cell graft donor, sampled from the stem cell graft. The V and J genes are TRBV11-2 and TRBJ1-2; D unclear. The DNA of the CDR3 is TGTGCCAGCAGCTTAGACAAGGATGGCTGCACCTTC. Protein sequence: CASSLDKDGCTF.